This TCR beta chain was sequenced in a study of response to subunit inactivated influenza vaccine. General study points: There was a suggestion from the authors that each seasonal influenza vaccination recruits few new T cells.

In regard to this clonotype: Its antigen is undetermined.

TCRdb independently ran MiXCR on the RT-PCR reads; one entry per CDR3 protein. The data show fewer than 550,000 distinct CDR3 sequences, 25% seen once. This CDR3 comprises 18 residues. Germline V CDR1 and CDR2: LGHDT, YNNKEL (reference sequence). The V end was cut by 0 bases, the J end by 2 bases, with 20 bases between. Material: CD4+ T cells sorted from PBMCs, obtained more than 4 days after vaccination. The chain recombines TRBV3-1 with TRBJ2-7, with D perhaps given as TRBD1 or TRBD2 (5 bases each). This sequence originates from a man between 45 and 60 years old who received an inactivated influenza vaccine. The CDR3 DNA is TGTGCCAGCAGCCAAGATCTGGGCTATTGGGACCGAACCTACGAGCAGTACTTC. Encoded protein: CASSQDLGYWDRTYEQYF.